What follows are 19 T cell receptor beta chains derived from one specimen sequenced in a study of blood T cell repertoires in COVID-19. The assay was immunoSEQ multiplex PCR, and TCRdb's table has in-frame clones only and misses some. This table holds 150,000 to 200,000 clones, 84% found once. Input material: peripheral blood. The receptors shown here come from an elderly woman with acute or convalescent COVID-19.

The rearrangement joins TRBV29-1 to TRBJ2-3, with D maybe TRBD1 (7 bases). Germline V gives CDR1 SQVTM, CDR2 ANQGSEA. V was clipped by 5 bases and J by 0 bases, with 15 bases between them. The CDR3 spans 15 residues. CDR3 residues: CSVNMGGQSTDTQYF. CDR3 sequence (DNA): TGCAGCGTTAACATGGGGGGACAGAGCACAGATACGCAGTATTTT.

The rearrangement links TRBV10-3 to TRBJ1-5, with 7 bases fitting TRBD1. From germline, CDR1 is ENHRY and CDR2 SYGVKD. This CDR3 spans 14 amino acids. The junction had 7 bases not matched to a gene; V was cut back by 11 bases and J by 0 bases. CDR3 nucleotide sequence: TGTGCCTCCTCTGGGGACAGTAGCAATCAGCCCCAGCATTTT. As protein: CASSGDSSNQPQHF.

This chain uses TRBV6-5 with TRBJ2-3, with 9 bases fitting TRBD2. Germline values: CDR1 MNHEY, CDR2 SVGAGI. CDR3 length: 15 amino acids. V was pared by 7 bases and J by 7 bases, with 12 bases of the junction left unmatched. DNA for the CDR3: TGTGCCAGCAAGGCACAGCGGGAGGTGAAGAATACGCAGTATTTT. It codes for CASKAQREVKNTQYF.

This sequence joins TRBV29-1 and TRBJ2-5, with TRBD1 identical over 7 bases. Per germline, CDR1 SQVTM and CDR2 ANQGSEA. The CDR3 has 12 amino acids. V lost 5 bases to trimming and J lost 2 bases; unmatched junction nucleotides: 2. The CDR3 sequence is CSVSRGQETQYF. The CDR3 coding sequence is TGCAGCGTTTCCAGGGGGCAAGAGACCCAGTACTTC.

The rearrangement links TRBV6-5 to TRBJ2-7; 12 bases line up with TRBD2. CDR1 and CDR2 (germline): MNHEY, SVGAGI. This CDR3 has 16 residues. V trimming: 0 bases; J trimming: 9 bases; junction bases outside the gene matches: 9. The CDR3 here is CASSYSLGLAGTGQYF. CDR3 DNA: TGTGCCAGCAGTTACTCACTGGGACTAGCGGGTACCGGGCAGTACTTC.

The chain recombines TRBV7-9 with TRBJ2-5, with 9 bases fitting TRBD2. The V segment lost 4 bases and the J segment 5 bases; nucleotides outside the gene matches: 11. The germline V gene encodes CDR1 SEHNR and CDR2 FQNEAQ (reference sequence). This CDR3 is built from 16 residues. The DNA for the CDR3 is TGTGCCAGCAGCTCAACCAGACTAGCGGTTATGGAGACCCAGTACTTC. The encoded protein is CASSSTRLAVMETQYF.

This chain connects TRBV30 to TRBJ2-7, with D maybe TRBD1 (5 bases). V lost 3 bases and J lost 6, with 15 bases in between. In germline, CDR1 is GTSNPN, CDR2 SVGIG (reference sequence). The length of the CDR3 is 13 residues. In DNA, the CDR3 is TGTGCCTGGAGCCGTGGGGCGAAAATCGAGCAGTACTTC. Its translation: CAWSRGAKIEQYF. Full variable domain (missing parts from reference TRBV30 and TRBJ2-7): SQTIHQWPATLVQPVGSPLSLECTVEGTSNPNLYWYRQAAGRGLQLLFYSVGIGQISSEVPQNLSASRPQDRQFILSSKKLLLSDSGFYLCAWSRGAKIEQYFGPGTRLTVT.

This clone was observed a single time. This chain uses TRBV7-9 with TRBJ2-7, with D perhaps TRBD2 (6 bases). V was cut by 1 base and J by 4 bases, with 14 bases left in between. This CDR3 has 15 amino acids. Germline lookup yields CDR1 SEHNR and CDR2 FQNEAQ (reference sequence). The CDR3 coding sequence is TGTGCCAGCAGCTTAGGTCGGGAGCAGGGTTACGAGCAGTACTTC. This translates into CASSLGREQGYEQYF. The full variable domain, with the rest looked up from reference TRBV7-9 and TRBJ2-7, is DTGVSQNPRHKITKRGQNVTFRCDPISEHNRLYWYRQTLGQGPEFLTYFQNEAQLEKSRLLSDRFSAERPKGSFSTLEIQRTEQGDSAMYLCASSLGREQGYEQYFGPGTRLTVT.

The CDR3 loop is CATSRETGWGLPSSYEQYF. The CDR3 DNA is TGTGCCACCAGCAGGGAGACAGGGTGGGGTTTGCCTTCCTCATACGAGCAGTACTTC. The V call is TRBV15, the J call TRBJ2-7; 7 bases are a match to TRBD1. V was clipped by 3 bases and J by 4 bases; unmatched bases: 21. Germline V CDR1 and CDR2: LNHNV, YYDKDF (reference sequence). There are 19 residues in the CDR3.

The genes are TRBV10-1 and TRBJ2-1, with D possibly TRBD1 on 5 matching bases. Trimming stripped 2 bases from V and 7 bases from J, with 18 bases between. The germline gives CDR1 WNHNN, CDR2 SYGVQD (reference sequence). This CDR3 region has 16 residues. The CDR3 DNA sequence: TGCGCCAGCAGTGAGACAGGTGGCTTGCAACGAAATGAGCAGTTCTTC. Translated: CASSETGGLQRNEQFF.

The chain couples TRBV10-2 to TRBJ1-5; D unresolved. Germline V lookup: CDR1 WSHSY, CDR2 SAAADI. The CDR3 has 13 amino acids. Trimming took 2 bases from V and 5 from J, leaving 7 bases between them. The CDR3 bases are TGCGCCAGCAGTGAGAACGGTTATCAGCCCCAGCATTTT. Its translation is CASSENGYQPQHF.

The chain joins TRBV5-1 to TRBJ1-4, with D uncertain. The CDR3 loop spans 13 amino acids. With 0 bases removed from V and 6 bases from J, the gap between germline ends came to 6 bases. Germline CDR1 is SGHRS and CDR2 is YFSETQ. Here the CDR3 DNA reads TGCGCCAGCAGCTTGGTTGCGGATGAAAAACTGTTTTTT. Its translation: CASSLVADEKLFF. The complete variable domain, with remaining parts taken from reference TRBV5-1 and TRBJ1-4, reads KAGVTQTPRYLIKTRGQQVTLSCSPISGHRSVSWYQQTPGQGLQFLFEYFSETQRNKGNFPGRFSGRQFSNSRSEMNVSTLELGDSALYLCASSLVADEKLFFGSGTQLSVL.

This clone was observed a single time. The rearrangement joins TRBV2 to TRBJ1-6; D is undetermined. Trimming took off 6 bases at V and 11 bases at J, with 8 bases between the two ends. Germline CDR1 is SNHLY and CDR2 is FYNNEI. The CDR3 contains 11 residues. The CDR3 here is CASSGDTPLHF. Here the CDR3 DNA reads TGTGCCAGCAGCGGGGATACACCCCTCCACTTT.

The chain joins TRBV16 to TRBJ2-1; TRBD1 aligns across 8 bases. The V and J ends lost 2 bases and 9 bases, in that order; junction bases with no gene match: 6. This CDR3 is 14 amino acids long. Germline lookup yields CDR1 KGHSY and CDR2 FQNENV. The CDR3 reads CASSQRQGAAEQFF. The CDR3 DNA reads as TGTGCCAGCAGCCAACGCCAGGGGGCTGCTGAGCAGTTCTTC. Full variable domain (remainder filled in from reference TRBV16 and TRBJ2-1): GEEVAQTPKHLVRGEGQKAKLYCAPIKGHSYVFWYQQVLKNEFKFLISFQNENVFDETGMPKERFSAKCLPNSPCSLEIQATKLEDSAVYFCASSQRQGAAEQFFGPGTRLTVL.

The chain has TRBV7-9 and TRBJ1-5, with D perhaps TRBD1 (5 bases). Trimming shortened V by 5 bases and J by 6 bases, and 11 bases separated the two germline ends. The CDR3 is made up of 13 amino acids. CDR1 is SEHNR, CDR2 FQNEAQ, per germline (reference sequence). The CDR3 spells CASSPGGTQPQHF. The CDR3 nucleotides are TGTGCCAGCAGCCCCGGAGGGACTCAGCCCCAGCATTTT.

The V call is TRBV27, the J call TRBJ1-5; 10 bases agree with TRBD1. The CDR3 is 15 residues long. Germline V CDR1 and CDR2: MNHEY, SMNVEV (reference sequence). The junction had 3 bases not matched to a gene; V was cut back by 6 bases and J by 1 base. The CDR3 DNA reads TGTGCCAGCAGCTGGACAGGGGGGAGCAATCAGCCCCAGCATTTT. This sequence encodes CASSWTGGSNQPQHF.

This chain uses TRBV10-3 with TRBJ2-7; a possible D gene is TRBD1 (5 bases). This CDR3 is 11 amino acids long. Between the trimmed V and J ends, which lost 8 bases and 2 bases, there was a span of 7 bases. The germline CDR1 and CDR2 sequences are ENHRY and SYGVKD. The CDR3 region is CAIGQTYEQYF. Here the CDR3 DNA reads TGTGCCATCGGACAAACCTACGAGCAGTACTTC.

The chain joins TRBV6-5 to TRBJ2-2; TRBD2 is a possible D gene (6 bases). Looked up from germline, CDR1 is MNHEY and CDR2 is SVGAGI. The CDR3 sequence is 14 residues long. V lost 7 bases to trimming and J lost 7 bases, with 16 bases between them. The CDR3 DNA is TGTGCCAGCACCTACCAGGAGGGCAGCGGGGAGCTGTTTTTT. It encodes CASTYQEGSGELFF.

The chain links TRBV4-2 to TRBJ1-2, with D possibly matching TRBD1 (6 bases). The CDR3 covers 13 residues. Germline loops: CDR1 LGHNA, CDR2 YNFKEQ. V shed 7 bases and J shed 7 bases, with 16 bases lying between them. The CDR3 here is CASKTVTGSGYTF. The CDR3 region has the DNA TGTGCCAGCAAGACCGTGACAGGCTCTGGCTACACCTTC.